Listed below are T cell receptor beta chains from one sample, sequenced in a study of T cell responses to AZD1222 COVID-19 vaccine. Produced via immunoSEQ multiplex PCR; TCRdb's table is partial and in-frame only. The sample contains over 100,000 clones, approximately 91% of which appear only once. Sequences were derived from peripheral blood, sampled 28 days after the second AZD1222 dose. The source is an adult who received the AZD1222 COVID-19 vaccine. Each CDR3 is given with its conserved first and last residue. The D gene is left open where the match is weak.

V	D	J	CDR3
TRBV5-1	NA	TRBJ2-7	CASREFGDSYEQYF
TRBV11-2	NA	TRBJ2-7	CASSLVVGAYEQYF
TRBV11-3	TRBD1	TRBJ2-1	CASSLEGQGSYLNEQFF
TRBV5-6	TRBD2	TRBJ2-3	CASRIRTSGRGADTQYF
TRBV5-1	NA	TRBJ2-1	CASRAGPREVEQFF
TRBV27	NA	TRBJ2-2	CASSFDTGELFF
TRBV5-1	NA	TRBJ2-3	CASSTTTDTQYF
TRBV20-1	TRBD2	TRBJ2-1	CTLVSGNEQFF
TRBV5-1	TRBD1	TRBJ1-2	CASSPGQANYGYTF
TRBV9	TRBD1	TRBJ1-1	CASSGGTGGTEAFF
TRBV3-1/TRBV3-2	TRBD2	TRBJ2-7	CASSQAGTSGYEQYF
TRBV6-5	NA	TRBJ1-1	CASSYGGLNTEAFF
TRBV7-8	NA	TRBJ1-1	CASSIGAGTEAFF
TRBV7-9	TRBD1	TRBJ2-4	CASSLLDRVAKNIQYF
TRBV5-8	TRBD1	TRBJ2-7	CASSTRGYGQYF
TRBV5-5	TRBD2	TRBJ2-1	CASSLDSGRATYNEQFF
TRBV19	TRBD1	TRBJ1-4	CAASTGGSGEKLFF
TRBV5-1	TRBD1	TRBJ1-2	CASSLVQGAGGYTF
TRBV9	TRBD1	TRBJ2-5	CASSVGDRTQETQYF
TRBV7-2	NA	TRBJ1-5	CASSLGWQDQPQHF
TRBV5-1	TRBD1	TRBJ1-4	CASSLFGQGHDEKLFF
TRBV5-1	TRBD2	TRBJ2-5	CASSPGLAGAPLKETQYF
TRBV6-5	NA	TRBJ1-2	CASWGRGYTF
TRBV7-6	NA	TRBJ2-2	CASSLAGSNTGELFF
TRBV7-2	NA	TRBJ2-3	CASSLRGAADTQYF
TRBV12-3/TRBV12-4	NA	TRBJ2-2	CASTIAGTGELFF
TRBV6-1	NA	TRBJ1-1	CASSEPDTNTEAFF
TRBV28	TRBD1	TRBJ2-7	CASSDRGLHEQYF
TRBV12-3/TRBV12-4	NA	TRBJ2-6	CASSYARGLTF
TRBV21-1	NA	TRBJ1-5	CASSIGGQGVRQPQHF
TRBV27	NA	TRBJ1-2	CASSRGVNYGYTF
TRBV7-8	TRBD1	TRBJ1-2	CASSWDRGYGYTF
TRBV28	NA	TRBJ2-2	CASSQPGVTGELFF
TRBV2	TRBD1	TRBJ1-1	CASSSDREAFF
TRBV6-6	NA	TRBJ1-1	CASSATGSSTEAFF
TRBV6-4	TRBD2	TRBJ2-1	CASSALAGAYNEQFF
TRBV3-1/TRBV3-2	NA	TRBJ1-4	CASSQDYGGHLVKLFF
TRBV15	NA	TRBJ1-1	CATSRDRRGEAFF
TRBV7-9	NA	TRBJ2-1	CASSPPSHNEQFF
TRBV5-4	TRBD1	TRBJ2-3	CASSYGTGGTDTQYF
TRBV6-2/TRBV6-3	TRBD1	TRBJ2-7	CASSISGTGRIYEQYF
TRBV18	NA	TRBJ1-2	CASSPRGDYGYTF
TRBV10-3	TRBD1	TRBJ2-1	CAISESGGRDEQFF
TRBV29-1	NA	TRBJ2-1	CSVDFGRSKHNEQFF
TRBV5-1	TRBD1	TRBJ1-1	CASSLDRGTEAFF
TRBV7-6	NA	TRBJ2-7	CASSPGRHYEQYF
TRBV3-1/TRBV3-2	NA	TRBJ2-1	CASSQAYNEQFF
TRBV30	TRBD2	TRBJ2-7	CAWSVGLAVTYEQYF
TRBV2	TRBD1	TRBJ1-1	CASSVQGAITEAFF
TRBV23-1	TRBD1	TRBJ2-7	CASSHNQGETYEQYF
TRBV10-3	NA	TRBJ1-1	CATGLVVNTEAFF
TRBV27	NA	TRBJ2-3	CASSQGWGTDTQYF
TRBV5-1	TRBD1	TRBJ1-2	CASSFRTGSSERYTF
TRBV19	NA	TRBJ1-1	CASSEHDWVKTEAFF
TRBV7-9	TRBD1	TRBJ2-7	CASSLADRGPMYEQYF
TRBV6-4	NA	TRBJ1-2	CASRIQGEGYYGYTF
TRBV30	NA	TRBJ1-2	CAWSLGEGGTF
TRBV5-1	TRBD2	TRBJ2-2	CASSLAGGNTGELFF
TRBV6-5	NA	TRBJ1-2	CASTTLGQEGYTF
TRBV5-1	TRBD1	TRBJ1-6	CASSLGQGFISSYNSPLHF